This is a list of T cell receptor beta chains from one sample in a study of shared clonotypes between healthy human individuals. Assay: immunoSEQ multiplex PCR; the TCRdb copy retains only in-frame clones and omits some. The sample lists over 2 million clones, around 93% occurring once. The material sequenced was naive CD4+ T cells from PBMCs. Every receptor here comes from a man between 18 and 29 years old in good health. Some clones in this sample may be carry-over from other donors' samples. Each CDR3 is given without its conserved first and last residue. The size field is filled for only some rows; it gives once, few, many or a size class.

V gene	clone size	J gene	CDR3 length	CDR3 protein
TRBV7-9	NA	TRBJ2-3	11	ASSPTWGDTQY
TRBV15	NA	TRBJ2-7	13	ATSVGTSGDYEQY
TRBV28	many	TRBJ2-6	13	ASSYEHSGANVLT
TRBV2	NA	TRBJ2-3	12	ASSDASWADTQY
TRBV18	NA	TRBJ1-1	12	ASSPQNLNTEAF
TRBV7-6	NA	TRBJ2-5	12	ASRSTGVEETQY
TRBV2	NA	TRBJ2-7	13	ASRSTGTPQSEQY
TRBV19	NA	TRBJ1-4	12	ATSNRGSNEKLF
TRBV6-1	NA	TRBJ2-7	9	ASREGYEQY
TRBV5-1	NA	TRBJ2-7	11	ASSVWTAYEQY
TRBV7-9	NA	TRBJ2-1	14	ASSFMTSGREYEQF
TRBV7-9	NA	TRBJ1-5	10	ASSYSEQPQH
TRBV4-3	once	TRBJ2-7	14	ASSYLAGDTSYEQY
TRBV19	NA	TRBJ2-2	13	ASSLRTGGSGELF
TRBV19	once	TRBJ2-6	13	ASSRGGSGANVLT
TRBV7-6	NA	TRBJ2-7	12	ASRAGGSSYEQY
TRBV30	NA	TRBJ1-1	9	AWSLNTEAF
TRBV5-5	NA	TRBJ2-7	10	ASSLGLYEQY
TRBV4-1	once	TRBJ2-3	17	ASSQGALAGTANTDTQY
TRBV28	NA	TRBJ1-1	11	ASSLGAPGRAF
TRBV5-1	NA	TRBJ2-3	12	ASSSDFLGDTQY
TRBV5-1	NA	TRBJ2-1	12	ASSLWQVGDEQF
TRBV4-1	NA	TRBJ2-5	16	ASSQDPPSGRVRETQY
TRBV7-2	once	TRBJ1-2	12	ASRRDRGFYGYT
TRBV11-3	NA	TRBJ1-3	10	ASSAGENTIY
TRBV28	once	TRBJ2-7	14	ASSSHSAGTRGWQY
TRBV18	NA	TRBJ2-1	18	ASSPRPDRAGVPQHNEQF
TRBV30	NA	TRBJ1-2	11	AFYLDLGYGYT
TRBV5-1	NA	TRBJ1-4	10	ASSLEDEKLF
TRBV6-1	NA	TRBJ2-5	12	ASSEPGQQETQY
TRBV14	NA	TRBJ1-2	12	ASSQQTASYGYT
TRBV28	NA	TRBJ2-3	10	ASSQDTDTQY
TRBV14	NA	TRBJ2-1	12	ASSQTSGDNEQF
TRBV5-8	NA	TRBJ2-7	13	ASSLWTGGNYEQY
TRBV5-4	NA	TRBJ2-5	11	ASREGTGGEQY
TRBV28	once	TRBJ1-2	11	ASRLQGDYGYT
TRBV5-1	once	TRBJ2-1	14	ASSPGRGGGLNEQF